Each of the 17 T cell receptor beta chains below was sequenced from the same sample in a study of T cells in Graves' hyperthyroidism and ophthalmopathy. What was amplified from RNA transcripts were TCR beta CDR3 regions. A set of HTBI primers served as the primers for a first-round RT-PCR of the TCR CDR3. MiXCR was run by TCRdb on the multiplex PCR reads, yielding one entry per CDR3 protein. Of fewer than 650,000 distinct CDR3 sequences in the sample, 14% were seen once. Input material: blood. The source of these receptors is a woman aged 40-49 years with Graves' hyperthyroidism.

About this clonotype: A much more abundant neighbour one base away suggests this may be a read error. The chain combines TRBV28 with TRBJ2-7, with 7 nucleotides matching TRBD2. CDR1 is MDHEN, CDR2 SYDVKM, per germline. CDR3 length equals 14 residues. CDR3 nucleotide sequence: TGTGCCAGCAGTTTCCAAGCGGGGCTTAGGGAGCGGTACTTC. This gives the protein CASSFQAGLRERYF.

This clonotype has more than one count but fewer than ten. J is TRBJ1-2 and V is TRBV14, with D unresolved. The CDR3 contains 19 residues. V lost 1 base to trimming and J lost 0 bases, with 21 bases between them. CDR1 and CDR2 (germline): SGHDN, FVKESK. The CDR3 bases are TGTGCCAGCAGCCAAGGAACCTCGGGCTTCGGCGGGTCTAACTATGGCTACACCTTC. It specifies CASSQGTSGFGGSNYGYTF.

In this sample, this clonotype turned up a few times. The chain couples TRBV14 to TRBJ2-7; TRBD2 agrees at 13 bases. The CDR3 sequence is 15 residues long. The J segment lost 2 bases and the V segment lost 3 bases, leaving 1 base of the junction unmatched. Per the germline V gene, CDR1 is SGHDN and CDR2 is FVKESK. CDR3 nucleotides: TGTGCCAGCAGCCACACTAGCGGGAGGGCCTACGAGCAGTACTTC. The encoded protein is CASSHTSGRAYEQYF. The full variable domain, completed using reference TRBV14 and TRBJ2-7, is EAGVTQFPSHSVIEKGQTVTLRCDPISGHDNLYWYRRVMGKEIKFLLHFVKESKQDESGMPNNRFLAERTGGTYSTLKVQPAELEDSGVYFCASSHTSGRAYEQYFGPGTRLTVT.

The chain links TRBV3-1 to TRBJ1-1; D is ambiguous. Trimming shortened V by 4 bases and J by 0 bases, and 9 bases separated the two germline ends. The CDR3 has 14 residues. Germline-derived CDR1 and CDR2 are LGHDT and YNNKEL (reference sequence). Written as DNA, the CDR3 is TGTGCCAGCAGCCGTGGCAAGATGAACACTGAAGCTTTCTTT. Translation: CASSRGKMNTEAFF.

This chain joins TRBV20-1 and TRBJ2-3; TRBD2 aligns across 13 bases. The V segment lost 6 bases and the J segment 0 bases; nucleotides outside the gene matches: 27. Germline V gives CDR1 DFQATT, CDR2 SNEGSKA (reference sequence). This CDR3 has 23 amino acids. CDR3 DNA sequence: TGCAGTGCACAATCACACCCGGGACTAGCGGGACGAGTACTCGACCCTAGCACAGATACGCAGTATTTT. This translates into CSAQSHPGLAGRVLDPSTDTQYF.

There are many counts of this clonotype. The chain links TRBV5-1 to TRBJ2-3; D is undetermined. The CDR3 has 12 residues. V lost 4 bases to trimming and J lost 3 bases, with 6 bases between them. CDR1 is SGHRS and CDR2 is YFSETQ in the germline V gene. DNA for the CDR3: TGCGCCAGCAGCCGACATACAGATACGCAGTATTTT. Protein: CASSRHTDTQYF.

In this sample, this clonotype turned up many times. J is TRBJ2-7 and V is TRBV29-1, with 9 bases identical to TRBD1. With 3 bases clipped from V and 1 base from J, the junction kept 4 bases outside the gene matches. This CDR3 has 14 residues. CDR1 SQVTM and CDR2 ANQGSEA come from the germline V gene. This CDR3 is CSVDFGQGSYEQYF. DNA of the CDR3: TGCAGCGTTGACTTTGGACAGGGGTCCTACGAGCAGTACTTC.

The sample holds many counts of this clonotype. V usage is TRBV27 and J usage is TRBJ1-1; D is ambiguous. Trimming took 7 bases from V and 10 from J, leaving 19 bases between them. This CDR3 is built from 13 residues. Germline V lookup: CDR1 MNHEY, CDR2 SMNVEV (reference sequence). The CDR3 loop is CASIPPGEEGAFF. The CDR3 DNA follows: TGTGCCAGCATTCCCCCCGGGGAAGAGGGAGCTTTCTTT.

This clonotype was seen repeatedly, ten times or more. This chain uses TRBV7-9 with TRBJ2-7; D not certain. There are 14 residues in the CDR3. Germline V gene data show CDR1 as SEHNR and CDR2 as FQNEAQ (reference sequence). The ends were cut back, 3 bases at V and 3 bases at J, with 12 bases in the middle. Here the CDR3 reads CASSFISRDYEQYF. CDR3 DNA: TGTGCCAGCAGCTTTATATCAAGGGACTACGAGCAGTACTTC.

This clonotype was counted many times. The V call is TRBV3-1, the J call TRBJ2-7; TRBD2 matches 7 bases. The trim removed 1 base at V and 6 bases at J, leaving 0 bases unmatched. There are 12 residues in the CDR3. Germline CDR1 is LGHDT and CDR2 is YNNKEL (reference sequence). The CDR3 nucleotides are TGTGCCAGCAGCCAAGCGGGGGGCGAGCAGTACTTC. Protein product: CASSQAGGEQYF.

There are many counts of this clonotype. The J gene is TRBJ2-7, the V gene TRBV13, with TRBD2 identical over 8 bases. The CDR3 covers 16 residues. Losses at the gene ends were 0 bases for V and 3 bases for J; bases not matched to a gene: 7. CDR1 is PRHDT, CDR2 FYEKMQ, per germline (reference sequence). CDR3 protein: CASSLGREDLIYEQYF. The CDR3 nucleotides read TGTGCCAGCAGCTTAGGGCGGGAGGATCTGATCTACGAGCAGTACTTC.

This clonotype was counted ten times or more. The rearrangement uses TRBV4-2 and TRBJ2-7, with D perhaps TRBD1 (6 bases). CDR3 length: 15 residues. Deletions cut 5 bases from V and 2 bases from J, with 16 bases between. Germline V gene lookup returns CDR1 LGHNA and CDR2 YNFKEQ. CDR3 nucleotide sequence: TGTGCCAGCAGCGAGGAGTGGGCAGGGGCCTACGAGCAGTACTTC. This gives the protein CASSEEWAGAYEQYF.

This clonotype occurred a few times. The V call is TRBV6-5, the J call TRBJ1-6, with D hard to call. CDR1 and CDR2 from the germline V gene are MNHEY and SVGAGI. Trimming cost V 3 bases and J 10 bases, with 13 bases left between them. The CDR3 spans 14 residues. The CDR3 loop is CASSYRGLGSPLHF. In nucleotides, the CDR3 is TGTGCCAGCAGTTATCGGGGTCTGGGGTCACCCCTCCACTTT.

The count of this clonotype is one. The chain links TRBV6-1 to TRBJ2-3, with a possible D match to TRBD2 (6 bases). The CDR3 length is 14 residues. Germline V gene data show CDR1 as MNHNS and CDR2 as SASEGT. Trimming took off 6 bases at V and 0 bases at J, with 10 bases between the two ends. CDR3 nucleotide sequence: TGTGCCAGCAGGGAGGGACCCAGCACAGATACGCAGTATTTT. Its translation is CASREGPSTDTQYF.

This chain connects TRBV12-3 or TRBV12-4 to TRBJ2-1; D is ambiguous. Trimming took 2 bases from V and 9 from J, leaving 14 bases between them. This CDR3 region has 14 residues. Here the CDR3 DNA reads TGTGCCAGCAGTTTAAGAGTATTAGGAACTGAGCAGTTCTTC. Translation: CASSLRVLGTEQFF.

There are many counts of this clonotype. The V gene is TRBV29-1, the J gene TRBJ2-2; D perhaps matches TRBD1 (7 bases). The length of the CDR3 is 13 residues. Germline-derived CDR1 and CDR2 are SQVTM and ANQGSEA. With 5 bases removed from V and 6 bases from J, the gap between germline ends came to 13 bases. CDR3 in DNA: TGCAGCGTTAAGACAGGGACTCCCGGGGAGCTGTTTTTT. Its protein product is CSVKTGTPGELFF.

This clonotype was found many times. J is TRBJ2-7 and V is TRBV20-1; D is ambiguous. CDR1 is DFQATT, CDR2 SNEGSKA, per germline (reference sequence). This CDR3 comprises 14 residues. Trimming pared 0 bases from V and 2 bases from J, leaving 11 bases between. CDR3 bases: TGCAGTGCTAGAGAGCCGACTCTTCCCTACGAGCAGTACTTC. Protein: CSAREPTLPYEQYF.